Detailed here is one T cell receptor (beta chain). Its specificity is not known. Germline loops: CDR1 SQVTM, CDR2 ANQGSEA. V was pared by 4 bases and J by 1 base, with 10 bases between. There are 13 residues in the CDR3. Pooled samples include second doses given at about 4 or 12 weeks. The data originate from a study of T cell responses to AZD1222 COVID-19 vaccine. This table comes from immunoSEQ multiplex PCR, and its TCRdb copy is limited to in-frame clones, with some not included. Found here are 160,000 or so clones, about 91% of them singletons; the top ten hold around 0.98%. The study's findings and limits: Spike-specific TCRs gained breadth and depth after people received two AZD1222 doses. At baseline, just a handful of AZD1222 recipients tested seropositive.

This specimen consisted of peripheral blood, obtained 28 days after the second AZD1222 dose. The TCR was taken from an adult who received the AZD1222 COVID-19 vaccine. The rearrangement uses TRBV29-1 and TRBJ1-1; D call uncertain. The CDR3 loop is CSVGRGWNTEAFF. The CDR3 DNA sequence: TGCAGCGTTGGCCGGGGATGGAACACTGAAGCTTTCTTT. The variable domain in full, with the rest retrieved from reference TRBV29-1 and TRBJ1-1, is SAVISQKPSRDICQRGTSLTIQCQVDSQVTMMFWYRQQPGQSLTLIATANQGSEATYESGFVIDKFPISRPNLTFSTLTVSNMSPEDSSIYLCSVGRGWNTEAFFGQGTRLTVV.